Below, 28 T cell receptor beta chains from the same sample are listed, as sequenced in a study of blood T cell repertoires in COVID-19. Assay: immunoSEQ multiplex PCR; the TCRdb copy retains only in-frame clones and omits some. The table includes more than 250,000 clones, around 85% detected once. Sequencing was done on a sample of PBMCs or T cells enriched from blood (not recorded which). The source of these receptors is a man under 40 who had recovered from COVID-19.

This clone was seen once. V usage is TRBV27 and J usage is TRBJ1-5; 8 bases line up with TRBD1. Trimming removed 6 bases from V and 7 bases from J; junction bases left unmatched: 14. The CDR3 is made up of 16 amino acids. Germline V gene data show CDR1 as MNHEY and CDR2 as SMNVEV (reference sequence). CDR3 sequence reads: CASSPVMTGVDQPQHF. As DNA, the CDR3 is TGTGCCAGCAGCCCTGTAATGACAGGGGTGGACCAGCCCCAGCATTTT.

J is TRBJ2-1 and V is TRBV4-3; 7 positions agree with TRBD2. This CDR3 is 16 amino acids long. Per the germline V gene, CDR1 is LGHNA and CDR2 is YSLEER. Unmatched junction bases numbered 6, after V lost 0 bases and J lost 4 bases. CDR3 region: CASSQDWPSGYNEQFF. In DNA, the CDR3 is TGCGCCAGCAGCCAAGATTGGCCTAGCGGATACAATGAGCAGTTCTTC.

The chain joins TRBV2 to TRBJ1-1; weak D call: TRBD1 (6 bases). The CDR3 totals 11 residues. Trimming left V 8 bases short and J 10 bases short, with 14 bases between. From germline, CDR1 is SNHLY and CDR2 FYNNEI. The chain's CDR3 is CASRTGLLAFF. The CDR3 coding sequence is TGTGCCAGCCGAACAGGGCTCTTAGCTTTCTTT.

This clone showed up just once. The chain joins TRBV5-1 to TRBJ2-1; a weak D match, TRBD1 (5 bases). CDR1 is SGHRS and CDR2 is YFSETQ in the germline V gene. The V end lost 0 bases, the J end lost 8 bases, and 15 bases lay between the germline ends. The CDR3 runs 15 residues. CDR3 sequence reads: CASSLVGVFRDEQFF. The CDR3 nucleotides are TGCGCCAGCAGCTTGGTTGGGGTTTTCAGGGATGAGCAGTTCTTC.

The chain combines TRBV4-2 with TRBJ1-4, with a weak D call TRBD1 (5 bases). Germline assignment: CDR1 LGHNA and CDR2 YNFKEQ. Trimming removed 3 bases at V and 7 bases at J, with 15 bases between. The CDR3 is 15 amino acids. The CDR3 reads CASSQIWGVGEKLFF. The CDR3 DNA sequence: TGTGCCAGCAGCCAGATTTGGGGGGTCGGTGAAAAACTGTTTTTT.

V is TRBV2 and J is TRBJ1-6, with unresolved D. Trimming stripped 2 bases from V and 7 bases from J, with 12 bases between. Germline V CDR1 and CDR2: SNHLY, FYNNEI. The CDR3 spans 15 residues. CDR3 loop: CASSEFQVMNSPLHF. The CDR3 DNA reads TGTGCCAGCAGTGAATTTCAGGTTATGAATTCACCCCTCCACTTT.

This clone was observed a few times. The chain carries TRBV19 and TRBJ1-2, with 10 positions matching TRBD1. With 5 bases clipped from V and 2 bases from J, the junction kept 5 bases outside the gene matches. The germline gives CDR1 LNHDA, CDR2 SQIVND (reference sequence). This CDR3 spans 15 amino acids. CDR3 bases: TGTGCCAGTAGTGGGCGGGACAGGGGAAACTATGGCTACACCTTC. It yields the protein CASSGRDRGNYGYTF. The entire variable domain, with the rest obtained from reference TRBV19 and TRBJ1-2, is as follows: DGGITQSPKYLFRKEGQNVTLSCEQNLNHDAMYWYRQDPGQGLRLIYYSQIVNDFQKGDIAEGYSVSREKKESFPLTVTSAQKNPTAFYLCASSGRDRGNYGYTFGSGTRLTVV.

V usage is TRBV24-1 and J usage is TRBJ2-1; no clear D gene. Trimming removed 5 bases at V and 0 bases at J, with 7 bases between. Germline V CDR1 and CDR2: KGHDR, SFDVKD. The CDR3 length is 14 residues. CDR3 nucleotides: TGTGCCACCAGTGGGAGTAGCTCCTACAATGAGCAGTTCTTC. Translation gives CATSGSSSYNEQFF.

This clone was detected once. The chain carries TRBV27 and TRBJ2-3; D unclear. Trimming cost V 8 bases and J 7 bases, with 16 bases left between them. There are 13 residues in the CDR3. Germline assignment: CDR1 MNHEY and CDR2 SMNVEV (reference sequence). Here the CDR3 reads CASREAPDYTQYF. The CDR3 coding sequence is TGTGCCAGCCGCGAGGCCCCTGATTATACGCAGTATTTT.

This clone was detected only a few times. V gene TRBV3-1 (or the pseudogene TRBV3-2) combines with J gene TRBJ2-1; 7 nucleotides line up with TRBD1. With V trimmed by 2 bases and J by 9 bases, 4 bases remained unmatched. Germline loops: CDR1 LGHDT, CDR2 YNNKEL (reference sequence). The CDR3 extends over 13 amino acids. The CDR3 loop is CASSQYRGSEQFF. In nucleotides, the CDR3 is TGTGCCAGCAGCCAATACAGGGGAAGTGAGCAGTTCTTC.

V is TRBV5-1 and J is TRBJ2-1, with D possibly TRBD1 on 5 matching bases. With 3 bases removed from V and 4 bases from J, the gap between germline ends came to 17 bases. The CDR3 contains 16 residues. Germline V lookup: CDR1 SGHRS, CDR2 YFSETQ. For the CDR3, the DNA is TGCGCCAGCAGCTCCAGGGCGATTATGGGTTACAATGAGCAGTTCTTC. Its translation: CASSSRAIMGYNEQFF.

The chain employs TRBV5-1 and TRBJ2-1, with a possible D match to TRBD2 (6 bases). The CDR3 has 16 residues. Per germline, CDR1 SGHRS and CDR2 YFSETQ. V lost 4 bases, J lost 4 bases, and 18 bases lay in between. The CDR3 reads CASSPGAGNPYNEQFF. The CDR3 DNA sequence: TGCGCCAGCAGCCCCGGGGCGGGGAACCCATACAATGAGCAGTTCTTC.

The chain couples TRBV4-1 to TRBJ2-5, with TRBD1 as a possible D gene (6 bases). Per the germline V gene, CDR1 is MGHRA and CDR2 is YSYEKL. The germline V and J ends were trimmed by 3 bases and 3 bases, with 17 bases remaining between them. CDR3 length equals 16 residues. CDR3: CASSHINRNREETQYF. In DNA, the CDR3 is TGCGCCAGCAGCCATATCAACCGAAACAGGGAAGAGACCCAGTACTTC.

The CDR3 DNA reads TGTGCCAGCAGCCGAGGACAGGGGGGAACTGAAGCTTTCTTT. The encoded protein is CASSRGQGGTEAFF. The J gene is TRBJ1-1, the V gene TRBV5-6; 10 bases are shared with TRBD1. V trimming: 4 bases; J trimming: 5 bases; junction bases outside the gene matches: 5. Germline CDR1 reads SGHDT; CDR2 reads YYEEEE. The CDR3 is made up of 14 amino acids.

CDR3: CASSGGLTGNEKLFF. DNA for the CDR3: TGTGCCAGCTCCGGGGGACTGACTGGTAATGAAAAACTGTTTTTT. The V and J genes are TRBV19 and TRBJ1-4; D possibly corresponds to TRBD1 (5 bases). Trimming stripped 9 bases from V and 4 bases from J, with 18 bases between. Germline assignment: CDR1 LNHDA and CDR2 SQIVND (reference sequence). This CDR3 has 15 residues.

This sequence joins TRBV18 and TRBJ2-5, with TRBD2 matching over 13 bases. Germline V gene lookup returns CDR1 KGHSH and CDR2 LQKENI. The CDR3 is 18 residues long. Unmatched junction bases numbered 11, after V lost 4 bases and J lost 3 bases. The CDR3 loop is CASSLYITGTSGEETQYF. The CDR3 DNA sequence: TGTGCCAGCTCACTCTATATTACTGGGACTAGCGGGGAAGAGACCCAGTACTTC.

This clone has a handful of counts. The chain links TRBV19 to TRBJ1-1; D is perhaps TRBD1 (5 bases). The germline gives CDR1 LNHDA, CDR2 SQIVND (reference sequence). This CDR3 is built from 15 residues. V lost 5 bases and J 1 base, leaving 14 bases between the germline ends. The CDR3 protein is CASSPSNQGNTEAFF. The CDR3 nucleotides are TGTGCCAGTAGTCCTTCGAATCAGGGGAACACTGAAGCTTTCTTT. Based on the CDR3 plus reference TRBV19 and TRBJ1-1, the full variable domain is DGGITQSPKYLFRKEGQNVTLSCEQNLNHDAMYWYRQDPGQGLRLIYYSQIVNDFQKGDIAEGYSVSREKKESFPLTVTSAQKNPTAFYLCASSPSNQGNTEAFFGQGTRLTVV.

The V and J genes are TRBV6-4 and TRBJ1-1; possible D gene TRBD1, 6 bases. The CDR3 runs 14 residues. From germline, CDR1 is MRHNA and CDR2 SNTAGT. Deletions cut 0 bases from V and 3 bases from J, with 8 bases between. This chain's CDR3 is CASSDSPGDTEAFF. The CDR3 region has the DNA TGTGCCAGCAGTGACTCCCCAGGGGACACTGAAGCTTTCTTT.

This chain joins TRBV12-3 or TRBV12-4 and TRBJ1-1, with TRBD1 matching over 7 bases. J was trimmed by 1 base and V by 4 bases; bases with no gene match: 0. This CDR3 region has 13 residues. The CDR3 region has the DNA TGTGCCAGCAGTTGGACAGGGAACACTGAAGCTTTCTTT. This translates into CASSWTGNTEAFF.

This chain joins TRBV7-9 and TRBJ1-1, with D possibly being TRBD1 (6 bases). Deletions cut 5 bases from V and 10 bases from J, with 17 bases between. CDR1 is SEHNR, CDR2 FQNEAQ, per germline (reference sequence). The CDR3 loop spans 13 amino acids. The CDR3 nucleotides read TGTGCCAGCAGCCCCACCCGACAGGCCGGAGCTTTCTTT. Translation gives CASSPTRQAGAFF.

The chain uses TRBV27 and TRBJ1-5; 7 positions agree with TRBD1. V shed 6 bases and J 3 bases; nucleotides not matched to a gene: 2. The CDR3 extends over 13 amino acids. The germline V gene has CDR1 MNHEY and CDR2 SMNVEV (reference sequence). The CDR3 DNA reads as TGTGCCAGCAGGGACAGGCCCAATCAGCCCCAGCATTTT. This codes for CASRDRPNQPQHF.

The V and J genes are TRBV4-1 and TRBJ2-5; perhaps TRBD2 as D (7 bases). The CDR3 is 16 residues long. Germline CDR1 reads MGHRA; CDR2 reads YSYEKL. Between the trimmed V and J ends, which lost 0 bases and 0 bases, there was a span of 11 bases. The CDR3 here is CASSQEGGPYQETQYF. As DNA, the CDR3 is TGCGCCAGCAGCCAAGAGGGGGGGCCGTACCAAGAGACCCAGTACTTC.

This chain connects TRBV2 to TRBJ1-6; D gene uncertain. This CDR3 has 17 amino acids. Germline loops: CDR1 SNHLY, CDR2 FYNNEI. The V end lost 3 bases, the J end lost 8 bases, and 20 bases lay between the germline ends. The chain's CDR3 is CASSDWPRRDVDSPLHF. CDR3 in DNA: TGTGCCAGCAGTGATTGGCCAAGGAGGGATGTGGATTCACCCCTCCACTTT.

V and J are TRBV5-5 and TRBJ1-1; 9 nucleotides match TRBD1. The CDR3 is 17 residues long. Trimming took 2 bases from V and 1 from J; bases not matched to a gene: 9. Germline lookup yields CDR1 SGHKS and CDR2 YYEKEE (reference sequence). The CDR3 nucleotides read TGTGCCAGCAGCTTAGATCCCGGGACAGGGCCGAACACTGAAGCTTTCTTT. It codes for CASSLDPGTGPNTEAFF. The complete variable domain, with remaining parts taken from reference TRBV5-5 and TRBJ1-1, reads DAGVTQSPTHLIKTRGQQVTLRCSPISGHKSVSWYQQVLGQGPQFIFQYYEKEERGRGNFPDRFSARQFPNYSSELNVNALLLGDSALYLCASSLDPGTGPNTEAFFGQGTRLTVV.

The V and J genes are TRBV13 and TRBJ2-3; maybe TRBD2 (6 bases). Germline V gives CDR1 PRHDT, CDR2 FYEKMQ (reference sequence). This CDR3 has 16 amino acids. V was trimmed by 5 bases and J by 4 bases, leaving 19 bases between them. The CDR3 DNA follows: TGTGCCAGCAGCCCCCCCCGGGGGAAGAGCTCAGATACGCAGTATTTT. Protein: CASSPPRGKSSDTQYF.

The V and J genes are TRBV6-1 and TRBJ1-6; D unresolved. Trimming took 2 bases from V and 9 from J, leaving 14 bases between them. Germline V lookup: CDR1 MNHNS, CDR2 SASEGT. The CDR3 covers 15 residues. DNA for the CDR3: TGTGCCAGCAGTGAATTTGGATCCTCGGGTTCACCCCTCCACTTT. This codes for CASSEFGSSGSPLHF.

The chain has TRBV28 and TRBJ2-7; 8 bases agree with TRBD1. Germline CDR1 and CDR2: MDHEN and SYDVKM. The CDR3 length is 13 residues. The V segment lost 2 bases and the J segment 5 bases; nucleotides outside the gene matches: 2. CDR3 region: CASSLQGADEQYF. The CDR3 nucleotides are TGTGCCAGCAGTTTACAGGGGGCGGACGAGCAGTACTTC.

This clone has just a few counts. This rearrangement joins TRBV2 to TRBJ2-7, with TRBD2 as a possible D gene (6 bases). V lost 6 bases and J lost 7, with 16 bases in between. The CDR3 consists of 13 residues. Germline assignment: CDR1 SNHLY and CDR2 FYNNEI. The CDR3 DNA is TGTGCCAGCAGCGGGACTTCCAACGGGGAGCAGTACTTC. As protein: CASSGTSNGEQYF. Looking up the rest from reference TRBV2 and TRBJ2-7 gives the full variable domain: EPEVTQTPSHQVTQMGQEVILRCVPISNHLYFYWYRQILGQKVEFLVSFYNNEISEKSEIFDDQFSVERPDGSNFTLKIRSTKLEDSAMYFCASSGTSNGEQYFGPGTRLTVT.